The source of this T cell receptor beta chain is a study of identical twins. Regarding the study as a whole: Clonotypes of the beta chain that were abundant in cord blood carried fewer insertions (memory repertoires showed none). Because invariant MAIT and iNKT cells could be present, zero-insertion analyses could be partly confounded.

Many counts were recorded for this clonotype. Antigen: not known. Unique molecular identifiers were present on the cDNA, and a universal primer site came from template switching. TCRdb processed the 5' RACE reads anew with MiXCR; each CDR3 protein has one entry. The sample includes a few hundred thousand distinct CDR3 sequences, around a tenth of them seen just once. The length of the CDR3 is 16 residues. From germline, CDR1 is ENHRY and CDR2 SYGVKD. V lost 3 bases, J lost 12 bases, and 8 bases stayed unmatched. Separately, the same data were catalogued under a study of yellow fever vaccine responses in identical twins. That work contributes: The authors reported partly convergent, partly personalized vaccine responses in identical twins.

What was sequenced was PBMCs. This chain joins TRBV10-3 and TRBJ2-1; 16 nucleotides match TRBD2. The TCR originated in a woman between 18 and 29 years old in good health. CDR3 in amino acids: CAISEPGLAGGWGQFF. CDR3 coding DNA: TGTGCCATCAGTGAACCGGGACTAGCGGGAGGGTGGGGGCAGTTCTTC.